The source of this T cell receptor (beta chain) is a study of cytomegalovirus exposure and HLA in healthy donors. Primers included in the PCR were 60 Vbeta and 13 Jbeta primers. Sequenced by immunoSEQ multiplex PCR; TCRdb stores in-frame clones only, minus some. The data show roughly 120,000 clones, with around three quarters seen just once and less than 4.5% held by the top ten. The sequence came from a middle-aged man in good health and CMV-seronegative. The specimen was PBMCs.

The CDR3 reads CASSFGGAAGNTIYF. CDR3 nucleotide sequence: TGTGCCAGCAGCTTTGGGGGGGCGGCTGGAAACACCATATATTTT. The chain has TRBV7-2 and TRBJ1-3; possibly TRBD1 for D (6 bases). Germline V gives CDR1 SGHTA, CDR2 FQGNSA. The V gene lost 3 bases and the J gene lost 2 bases, with 11 bases spanning the gap. The CDR3 is 15 amino acids.